The rows below give T cell receptor beta chains drawn from one sample of a study of T cell responses to AZD1222 COVID-19 vaccine. TCRdb keeps only in-frame clones here, not all; method: immunoSEQ multiplex PCR. Of about 140,000 clones in the sample, roughly nine tenths were seen once. Sequences were derived from peripheral blood, sampled on day 0 of AZD1222 vaccination. The receptors shown here come from an adult in good health. Both conserved end residues are part of each CDR3. The D gene is left open where the match is weak. For some rows the clone size is stated as once, few or many, or as a class when expanded; others skip it.

J	length	size	D	V	DNA	CDR3
TRBJ1-2	14	NA	NA	TRBV4-1	TGCGCCAGCAGCCGGACACTGGAGGGCTATGGCTACACCTTC	CASSRTLEGYGYTF
TRBJ2-7	18	NA	TRBD2	TRBV4-2	TGTGCCAGCAGCCAAGAAGGGGGATGGACTAGCGGGGGCTACGAGCAGTACTTC	CASSQEGGWTSGGYEQYF
TRBJ2-7	13	NA	NA	TRBV18	TGTGCCAGCTCACCGGCAGGGGAGCACGAGCAGTACTTC	CASSPAGEHEQYF
TRBJ1-1	13	NA	NA	TRBV5-6	TGTGCCAGCAGCCCTCAGGGAACCACTGAAGCTTTCTTT	CASSPQGTTEAFF
TRBJ1-1	13	NA	NA	TRBV5-6	TGTGCCAGCAGCCGCCTGGGGGGCACTGAAGCTTTCTTT	CASSRLGGTEAFF
TRBJ1-1	13	NA	NA	TRBV25-1	TGTGCCAGCAGGCCGCCGGGGGTCCATGAAGCTTTCTTT	CASRPPGVHEAFF
TRBJ2-2	13	NA	NA	TRBV12-5	TGTGCTAGTGGTTTGACTACAGCCGGGGAGCTGTTTTTT	CASGLTTAGELFF
TRBJ1-3	15	NA	NA	TRBV7-8	TGTGCCAGCAGCTCCCAGGGCCTCTCTGGAAACACCATATATTTT	CASSSQGLSGNTIYF
TRBJ2-7	16	NA	NA	TRBV6-1	TGTGCCAGCAGTGAAGCGCTCCAGGGCTCTCCCTACGAGCAGTACTTC	CASSEALQGSPYEQYF
TRBJ2-7	12	NA	NA	TRBV12-3/TRBV12-4	TGTGCCAGCAGCCCTAGGTCCTACGAGCAGTACTTC	CASSPRSYEQYF
TRBJ1-5	13	NA	NA	TRBV10-2	TGCGCCAGCACCGGACAGACTAATCAGCCCCAGCATTTT	CASTGQTNQPQHF
TRBJ2-1	15	NA	TRBD2	TRBV28	TGTGCCAGCAGTTACCTAGCGGGGGAATACAATGAGCAGTTCTTC	CASSYLAGEYNEQFF
TRBJ1-4	16	NA	NA	TRBV19	TGTGCCAGTATGGGGGGACGGTTCGCAACTAATGAAAAACTGTTTTTT	CASMGGRFATNEKLFF
TRBJ2-3	16	many	TRBD2	TRBV4-3	TGCGCCAGCAGCCAAGAGTTAGCGGGAGGGCCGGATACGCAGTATTTT	CASSQELAGGPDTQYF
TRBJ1-3	16	once	NA	TRBV4-1	TGCGCCAGCAGCCAAGATCCCCCCAGGGTGGGAAACACCATATATTTT	CASSQDPPRVGNTIYF
TRBJ2-1	15	NA	TRBD1	TRBV7-6	TGTGCCAGCAGTTCGGGGACAGCCCCCTACAATGAGCAGTTCTTC	CASSSGTAPYNEQFF
TRBJ2-2	15	NA	NA	TRBV27	TGTGCCAGCAGCCATCAGGATGTTGGAACCGGGGAGCTGTTTTTT	CASSHQDVGTGELFF
TRBJ1-6	14	NA	NA	TRBV5-4	TGTGCCAGCAGCTTGAGAACCTATAATTCACCCCTCCACTTT	CASSLRTYNSPLHF
TRBJ2-3	16	NA	TRBD2	TRBV24-1	TGTGCCACCAGTGATTTTACTAGCGGGAGAGGAGATACGCAGTATTTT	CATSDFTSGRGDTQYF
TRBJ2-3	14	NA	NA	TRBV11-3	TGTGCCAGCAGCTTGGAGGGGGCTGCAGATACGCAGTATTTT	CASSLEGAADTQYF
TRBJ1-5	14	NA	NA	TRBV5-1	TGCGCCAGCAGCTTGGACGGACTCAATCAGCCCCAGCATTTT	CASSLDGLNQPQHF
TRBJ2-5	15	NA	TRBD2	TRBV19	TGTGCCAGTGCCCGGACTAGCGGGAGTGGAGAGACCCAGTACTTC	CASARTSGSGETQYF
TRBJ1-2	13	NA	NA	TRBV30	TGTGCCTGGAGTGAGGGGGGGCTTTATGGCTACACCTTC	CAWSEGGLYGYTF
TRBJ2-7	12	NA	NA	TRBV9	TGTGCCAGCAGCGTAGGCTTCTCCGAGCAGTACTTC	CASSVGFSEQYF
TRBJ2-5	16	NA	NA	TRBV27	TGTGCCAGCAGTCCACTCCGGACGTTGTACCAAGAGACCCAGTACTTC	CASSPLRTLYQETQYF
TRBJ1-3	15	NA	NA	TRBV13	TGTGCCAGCAGCTTAGGAGGTGGAGGTGGAAACACCATATATTTT	CASSLGGGGGNTIYF
TRBJ1-1	14	once	NA	TRBV19	TGTGCCAGTAGTCCCATGCCAGGGAACACTGAAGCTTTCTTT	CASSPMPGNTEAFF
TRBJ1-5	14	NA	NA	TRBV6-5	TGTGCCAGCAGTCCCCTACGGTGGCTTCAGCCCCAGCATTTT	CASSPLRWLQPQHF
TRBJ1-3	14	NA	NA	TRBV5-1	TGCGCCAGCAGCTTGGACAGGGATCGAACCACCATATATTTT	CASSLDRDRTTIYF
TRBJ2-5	15	NA	TRBD2	TRBV27	TGTGCCAGCAGTCCACGAACTAGCGGGGGTGGGGACCAGTACTTC	CASSPRTSGGGDQYF
TRBJ2-2	14	NA	NA	TRBV19	TGTGCCAGTAGTTTAAACAGGAACACCGGGGAGCTGTTTTTT	CASSLNRNTGELFF
TRBJ2-2	15	NA	NA	TRBV19	TGTGCCAGTAGTATAGCCCTAGCGATGGCCGGGGAGCTGTTTTTT	CASSIALAMAGELFF
TRBJ1-6	16	NA	TRBD1	TRBV3-1/TRBV3-2	TGTGCCAGCAGCCAAGCCGACAGGGGGCGCATTTCACCCCTCCACTTT	CASSQADRGRISPLHF
TRBJ2-1	13	NA	NA	TRBV25-1	TGTGCCAGCAGTGACTACGCCTACAATGAGCAGTTCTTC	CASSDYAYNEQFF
TRBJ1-1	14	once	NA	TRBV1	TGCACCAGCACCACTAGGGGGGTGAACACTGAAGCTTTCTTT	CTSTTRGVNTEAFF
TRBJ2-1	12	once	NA	TRBV28	TGTGCCAGCAGCCCAGTCTACAATGAGCAGTTCTTC	CASSPVYNEQFF
TRBJ2-2	14	NA	NA	TRBV7-2	TGTGCCAGCAGCCCCCGACTAGACACCGGGGAGCTGTTTTTT	CASSPRLDTGELFF
TRBJ2-1	16	NA	TRBD2	TRBV30	TGTGCCTGGAGTGGAGGGGCTAGCGGATCCTACAATGAGCAGTTCTTC	CAWSGGASGSYNEQFF
TRBJ2-5	13	NA	NA	TRBV6-5	TGTGCCAGCAGGGGAGGGGGGAAAGAGACCCAGTACTTC	CASRGGGKETQYF
TRBJ1-5	16	NA	TRBD1	TRBV25-1	TGTGCCAGCAGTGAAGGAGGACAGGCGTCAAATCAGCCCCAGCATTTT	CASSEGGQASNQPQHF
TRBJ2-1	16	NA	TRBD2	TRBV7-8	TGTGCCAGCAGCCCGGGTAGCGGGAGGGCCGATAATGAGCAGTTCTTC	CASSPGSGRADNEQFF
TRBJ1-5	14	NA	NA	TRBV6-5	TGTGCCAGCTCCCTCTTCACCGGCAATCAGCCCCAGCATTTT	CASSLFTGNQPQHF
TRBJ2-7	14	NA	NA	TRBV2	TGTGCCAGCAGTGAAGGACCCCCATATATCGAGCAGTACTTC	CASSEGPPYIEQYF
TRBJ2-3	15	NA	TRBD1	TRBV5-1	TGCGCCAGCAGCTCCGGACAGGGTATCTCAGATACGCAGTATTTT	CASSSGQGISDTQYF
TRBJ2-7	14	NA	TRBD1	TRBV5-1	TGCGCCAGCAGCTCCGGACAGGGGGCGGGGGAGCAGTACTTC	CASSSGQGAGEQYF
TRBJ2-5	13	NA	NA	TRBV30	TGTGCCTGGACCTCGGGGCTAAAAGAGACCCAGTACTTC	CAWTSGLKETQYF
TRBJ1-1	13	NA	NA	TRBV27	TGTGCCAGCAGTTTAATGGGGACCACTGAAGCTTTCTTT	CASSLMGTTEAFF
TRBJ1-1	14	once	NA	TRBV10-3	TGTGCCCTCAGTATGGGGCCGAGGGACACTGAAGCTTTCTTT	CALSMGPRDTEAFF
TRBJ1-2	12	NA	NA	TRBV29-1	TGCAGCGTCGGGTCAGGGCATCCTGGCTACACCTTC	CSVGSGHPGYTF
TRBJ2-7	14	NA	TRBD2	TRBV27	TGTGCCAGCAGTTTCGCTAGCGGGAGTTACGAGCAGTACTTC	CASSFASGSYEQYF
TRBJ1-4	13	NA	NA	TRBV27	TGTGCCAGCAGTTTAACAACTAATGAAAAACTGTTTTTT	CASSLTTNEKLFF
TRBJ2-7	15	NA	NA	TRBV19	TGTGCCAGTCTGTTCCGGGACATGAGCTCCTACGAGCAGTACTTC	CASLFRDMSSYEQYF